This T cell receptor beta chain is drawn from a study of T cell responses to AZD1222 COVID-19 vaccine. The V segment lost 3 bases and the J segment 4 bases; nucleotides outside the gene matches: 11. The germline gives CDR1 SGHNT, CDR2 YYREEE (reference sequence). The CDR3 is 17 residues long. Profiling relied on immunoSEQ multiplex PCR, and the TCRdb table lists in-frame clones only, not all of them. The sample contains about 140,000 clones, 85% to 95% of which appear only once. The sequences come from peripheral blood, collected 28 days after the second AZD1222 dose. The sequence was collected from an adult who received the AZD1222 COVID-19 vaccine. The rearrangement links TRBV5-4 to TRBJ2-7; the match to TRBD2 covers 12 bases. CDR3 DNA: TGTGCCAGCAGCTCGGAAAGACTAGCGGGAGCTAATTACGAGCAGTACTTC. Translation: CASSSERLAGANYEQYF.